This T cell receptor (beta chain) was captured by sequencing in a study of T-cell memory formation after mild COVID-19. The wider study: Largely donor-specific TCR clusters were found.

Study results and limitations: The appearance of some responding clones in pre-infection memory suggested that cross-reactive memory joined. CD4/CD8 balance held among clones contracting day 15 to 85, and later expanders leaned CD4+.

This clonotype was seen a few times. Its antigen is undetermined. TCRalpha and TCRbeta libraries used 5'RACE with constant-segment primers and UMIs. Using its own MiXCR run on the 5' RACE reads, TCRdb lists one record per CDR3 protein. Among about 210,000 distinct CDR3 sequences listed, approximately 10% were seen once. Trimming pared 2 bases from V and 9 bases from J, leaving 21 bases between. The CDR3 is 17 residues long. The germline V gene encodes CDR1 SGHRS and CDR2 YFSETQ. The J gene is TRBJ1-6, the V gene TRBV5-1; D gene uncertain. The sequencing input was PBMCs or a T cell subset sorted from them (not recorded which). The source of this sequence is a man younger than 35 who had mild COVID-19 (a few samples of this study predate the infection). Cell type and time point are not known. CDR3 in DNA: TGCGCCAGCAGCTTTGTATCCGGCGCGTTTGCTTCTTCACCCCTCCACTTT. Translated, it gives CASSFVSGAFASSPLHF.